The 3 T cell receptor beta chains below were found in one sample sequenced in a study of OX40 agonist ivuxolimab in advanced cancers. Produced via immunoSEQ multiplex PCR; TCRdb's table is partial and in-frame only. The sample contains some 100,000 clones, 70% to 85% of which appear only once. Sample: CD4+ or CD8+ T cells sorted from blood, taken in a trial of the OX40 agonist ivuxolimab. The source is an adult with an advanced solid tumor such as melanoma, head and neck, liver or kidney cancer.

The genes are TRBV19 and TRBJ2-7; tentatively, D is TRBD1 or TRBD2 (5 bases each). This CDR3 comprises 13 residues. CDR1 LNHDA and CDR2 SQIVND come from the germline V gene (reference sequence). V gave up 3 bases and J gave up 4 bases, with 10 bases separating them. CDR3 sequence: CASSIWGRYEQYF. CDR3 nucleotides: TGTGCCAGTAGTATTTGGGGACGTTACGAGCAGTACTTC.

The J gene is TRBJ1-1, the V gene TRBV7-3; 7 nucleotides match TRBD1. The CDR3 totals 13 residues. Per the germline V gene, CDR1 is SGHTA and CDR2 is FQGTGA. Trimming at V came to 0 bases and at J to 8 bases, leaving 3 bases not matched to a gene. Written as DNA, the CDR3 is TGTGCCAGCAGCTTAACGGGGACAGCAGAAGCTTTCTTT. Protein product: CASSLTGTAEAFF.

The gene calls are TRBV9 and TRBJ2-2, with D unresolved. The CDR3 consists of 13 residues. Germline V gene data show CDR1 as SGDLS and CDR2 as YYNGEE. V was shortened by 4 bases and J by 6 bases, with 10 bases between the two germline ends. The CDR3: CASSSRSAGELFF. Here the CDR3 DNA reads TGTGCCAGCAGCTCAAGGAGCGCCGGGGAGCTGTTTTTT.